A selection of T cell receptor beta chains follows, all from one sample in a study of T cell clonotyping in hematopoietic cell transplantation. The table came from immunoSEQ multiplex PCR; TCRdb's copy has only in-frame clones and leaves some out. The sample records more than 20,000 clones, 80% to 90% being singletons. Source: peripheral blood mononuclear cells, taken before stem cell transplant. All receptors come from a woman aged 60-75 years with acute myeloid leukemia. Some clones in this sample may be carry-over from other donors' samples. The CDR3 runs from the conserved cysteine through the conserved F or W. A D gene is named only where the DNA matches it firmly. Clone size is shown for a subset of rows, as once, few, many or a class of expanded clone.

V,J,size,D,DNA,CDR3
TRBV19,TRBJ2-2,NA,NA,TGTGCCAGTAGCCCCAGGGCAGGGGGGTCATCCGGGGAGCTGTTTTTT,CASSPRAGGSSGELFF
TRBV7-9,TRBJ2-7,NA,NA,TGTGCCAGCAGCCTAAGCGGCTCCTACGAGCAGTACTTC,CASSLSGSYEQYF
TRBV28,TRBJ1-1,NA,NA,TGTGCCAGCAGTTTATGGCCAGGGATGAACACTGAAGCTTTCTTT,CASSLWPGMNTEAFF
TRBV30,TRBJ2-7,few,NA,TGTGCCTGGAGTGTTGAAACCCGGGACGCGGAACGGGGCGAGCAGTACTTC,CAWSVETRDAERGEQYF
TRBV11-3,TRBJ2-2,NA,NA,TGTGCCAGCAGCTTAGATGGGAGAGTCACCGGGGAGCTGTTTTTT,CASSLDGRVTGELFF
TRBV7-2,TRBJ2-5,NA,TRBD1,TGTGCCAGCAGCGGACGGGACAGGGGAACGGAGACCCAGTACTTC,CASSGRDRGTETQYF
TRBV7-8,TRBJ2-6,NA,TRBD1,TGTGCCAGCAGCGCCCAGCCGACAGGGCACGGGGCCAACGTCCTGACTTTC,CASSAQPTGHGANVLTF
TRBV25-1,TRBJ2-7,NA,NA,TGTGCCAGCAGGGAAAGGGAAGGGGGGCCTGTTAGCGAGCAGTACTTC,CASREREGGPVSEQYF
TRBV29-1,TRBJ2-1,NA,TRBD1,TGCAGCGCTATCTTAGACAGGGAAACCTACAATGAGCAGTTCTTC,CSAILDRETYNEQFF
TRBV28,TRBJ1-4,NA,TRBD1,TGTGCCAGCAGTTCAAGACAGGGGAGTAATGAAAAACTGTTTTTT,CASSSRQGSNEKLFF
TRBV19,TRBJ1-5,NA,NA,TGTGCCAGTACCACCTGGGGGCTGGAACAGCCCCAGCATTTT,CASTTWGLEQPQHF
TRBV29-1,TRBJ1-2,NA,NA,TGCAGCGTCCTCAAGGGGGGGTTCGACTATGGCTACACCTTC,CSVLKGGFDYGYTF
TRBV27,TRBJ2-7,NA,NA,TGTGCCAGCAGCCCAGAGAACTCCTACGAGCAGTACTTC,CASSPENSYEQYF
TRBV5-1,TRBJ1-1,NA,NA,TGCGCCAGCAGCTTTACGGGACCGTCTCTGAACACTGAAGCTTTCTTT,CASSFTGPSLNTEAFF
TRBV15,TRBJ1-5,NA,NA,TGTGCCACCAGGAGGGATTCCGGCGATCAGCCCCAGCATTTT,CATRRDSGDQPQHF
TRBV7-6,TRBJ2-7,once,NA,TGTGCCAGCAGCTTAGTGGGACACGCCTACGAGCAGTACTTC,CASSLVGHAYEQYF
TRBV7-9,TRBJ1-2,once,NA,TGTGCCAGCAGCCCCGTGGGGGGCTCCTATGGCTACACCTTC,CASSPVGGSYGYTF
TRBV10-3,TRBJ1-5,once,NA,TGTGCCATCAGTGAGTCTGGAACCGCGGGGCCCCAGCATTTT,CAISESGTAGPQHF
TRBV7-9,TRBJ2-3,NA,NA,TGTGCCAGCAGCTGGGGCTACGGGGGGCCGGAGGCGAGCACAGATACGCAGTATTTT,CASSWGYGGPEASTDTQYF
TRBV6-6,TRBJ2-5,NA,TRBD1,TGTGCCAGCAGTTCGACAGGGTGGGTCCAAGAGACCCAGTACTTC,CASSSTGWVQETQYF
TRBV10-3,TRBJ2-1,NA,TRBD2,TGTGCCATCAGTTACCAAGGACTAGCGAACAATGAGCAGTTCTTC,CAISYQGLANNEQFF
TRBV29-1,TRBJ2-7,NA,NA,TGCAGCGTTGTGTTCAGGGGCTACGAGCAGTACTTC,CSVVFRGYEQYF
TRBV5-1,TRBJ2-7,NA,TRBD2,TGCGCCAGCAGCTTACTAGCGGCTTACGAGCAGTACTTC,CASSLLAAYEQYF
TRBV11-2,TRBJ2-4,NA,NA,TGTGCCAGCAGCTTAGCCCCCGGGGGTAACATTCAGTACTTC,CASSLAPGGNIQYF
TRBV28,TRBJ2-7,NA,NA,TGTGCCAGCACCGTAGACCACGAGCAGTACTTC,CASTVDHEQYF
TRBV7-2,TRBJ2-5,NA,NA,TGTGCCAGCAGCATGGGAAGGGAGACCCAGTACTTC,CASSMGRETQYF
TRBV10-3,TRBJ2-3,NA,NA,TGTGCCATCAGCCCGGTACAGGGACCCCCCACAGATACGCAGTATTTT,CAISPVQGPPTDTQYF
TRBV7-8,TRBJ1-2,NA,TRBD1,TGTGCCAGCAGTTCGGACAGGCGGCCAGGCTACACCTTC,CASSSDRRPGYTF
TRBV19,TRBJ2-2,NA,NA,TGTGCCAGTAGTAATCAGGGAGGCAGCGGGGAGCTGTTTTTT,CASSNQGGSGELFF
TRBV10-3,TRBJ1-4,medium-sized,NA,TGTGCCATCAGTGGGGGAGGTAATGAAAAACTGTTTTTT,CAISGGGNEKLFF
TRBV10-1,TRBJ2-7,NA,TRBD2,TGCGCCAGCAGAAATAAACATAACTTTTCCGGGACTAGCGCCGACTACGAGCAGTACTTC,CASRNKHNFSGTSADYEQYF
TRBV6-1,TRBJ1-5,NA,NA,TGTGCCAGCAGTGAGAATCAGCCCCAGCATTTT,CASSENQPQHF
TRBV6-1,TRBJ2-7,NA,NA,TGTGCCAGCAGTGATTTGGGTTGGGGTTCCTACGAGCAGTACTTC,CASSDLGWGSYEQYF
TRBV25-1,TRBJ2-5,NA,NA,TGTGCCAGCAGTAAAACTAGCTTCCAAGAGACCCAGTACTTC,CASSKTSFQETQYF
TRBV4-1,TRBJ1-3,NA,NA,TGCGCCAGCAGCCAGCCCAGAATGGCGGGAAACACCATATATTTT,CASSQPRMAGNTIYF
TRBV6-5,TRBJ2-7,NA,NA,TGTGCCAGCACAAGCTCCGGGGGACACTACGAGCAGTACTTC,CASTSSGGHYEQYF
TRBV6-4,TRBJ2-3,once,TRBD2,TGTGCCAGCAGTAGCGGGGGGACTCCCACAGATACGCAGTATTTT,CASSSGGTPTDTQYF
TRBV11-2,TRBJ1-1,NA,NA,TGTGCCAGCAGCTTAGTTGGGGGGAACACTGAAGCTTTCTTT,CASSLVGGNTEAFF
TRBV2,TRBJ1-4,once,NA,TGTGCCAGCATGAGGGCGTGGGGGGCTCAGGATGAAAAACTGTTTTTT,CASMRAWGAQDEKLFF
TRBV2,TRBJ1-1,once,NA,TGTGCCAGCAGTGAAGGGCCGACAAACACTGAAGCTTTCTTT,CASSEGPTNTEAFF
TRBV10-3,TRBJ2-1,NA,NA,TGTGCCATCAGTGAGTCGTGGGATCTGGCTGATGAGCAGTTCTTC,CAISESWDLADEQFF